The 20 T cell receptor beta chains in this list originate from one sample, sequenced in a study of cytomegalovirus exposure and HLA in healthy donors. PCR used 60 Vbeta primers and 13 Jbeta primers. The repertoire was sequenced with immunoSEQ multiplex PCR; TCRdb's copy has only in-frame clones and lacks some. This sample's table has 150,000 to 200,000 clones. The sample consisted of PBMCs. The receptors originated from a woman in her late teens or twenties in good health and CMV-seropositive.

The chain has TRBV2 and TRBJ2-6; TRBD2 might be the D (5 bases). CDR1 and CDR2 from the germline V gene are SNHLY and FYNNEI. The germline V and J ends were trimmed by 3 bases and 0 bases, with 6 bases remaining between them. The CDR3 runs 15 residues. The CDR3 DNA is TGTGCCAGCAGTGACGAGGGCTCTGGGGCCAACGTCCTGACTTTC. Translating gives CASSDEGSGANVLTF.

The rearrangement joins TRBV12-5 to TRBJ2-1, with D possibly being TRBD1 (6 bases). The germline V gene has CDR1 LGHNT and CDR2 FRNRAP. The CDR3 consists of 13 residues. The ends were cut back, 10 bases at V and 5 bases at J, with 15 bases in the middle. The CDR3 nucleotides read TGTGCTACAGCCCAGGACAGAAACAATGAGCAGTTCTTC. Translation gives CATAQDRNNEQFF. Full variable domain (outside the CDR3, taken from reference TRBV12-5 and TRBJ2-1): DARVTQTPRHKVTEMGQEVTMRCQPILGHNTVFWYRQTMMQGLELLAYFRNRAPLDDSGMPKDRFSAEMPDATLATLKIQPSEPRDSAVYFCATAQDRNNEQFFGPGTRLTVL.

The J gene is TRBJ1-1, the V gene TRBV2, with 8 bases that match TRBD1. The ends lost 2 bases at V and 1 base at J; junction bases unmatched: 3. The germline V gene has CDR1 SNHLY and CDR2 FYNNEI. CDR3 length: 15 amino acids. Here the CDR3 reads CASSELGQGNTEAFF. As DNA, the CDR3 is TGTGCCAGCAGTGAATTAGGACAGGGGAACACTGAAGCTTTCTTT.

The V and J genes are TRBV19 and TRBJ2-1, with 8 positions matching TRBD1. Looked up from germline, CDR1 is LNHDA and CDR2 is SQIVND (reference sequence). With V trimmed by 5 bases and J by 9 bases, 15 bases remained unmatched. The CDR3 covers 16 residues. CDR3 region: CASSWSQDRVVSEQFF. The CDR3 nucleotides are TGTGCCAGTAGTTGGAGCCAGGACAGGGTAGTTAGTGAGCAGTTCTTC.

V and J are TRBV9 and TRBJ2-7, with TRBD2 matching 8 bases. The CDR3 totals 13 residues. J lost 11 bases, V lost 2 bases, and 9 bases had no gene match. Germline CDR1 is SGDLS and CDR2 is YYNGEE. CDR3 sequence: CASSVTSGGPEYF. CDR3 sequence (DNA): TGTGCCAGCAGCGTGACCAGCGGGGGTCCTGAGTACTTC.

The V and J genes are TRBV5-4 and TRBJ2-1; TRBD2 matches 10 bases. This CDR3 spans 17 amino acids. With 6 bases clipped from V and 5 bases from J, the junction kept 14 bases outside the gene matches. Per germline, CDR1 SGHNT and CDR2 YYREEE (reference sequence). The CDR3 reads CASTSDWGLATNNEQFF. As DNA, the CDR3 is TGTGCCAGCACCTCTGACTGGGGACTAGCGACGAACAATGAGCAGTTCTTC.

J is TRBJ2-3 and V is TRBV10-2, with D maybe TRBD2 (6 bases). Germline V lookup: CDR1 WSHSY, CDR2 SAAADI. Trimming took off 0 bases at V and 2 bases at J, with 18 bases between the two ends. The CDR3 sequence is 18 residues long. DNA of the CDR3: TGCGCCAGCAGTGAGTCTTTGGTGTCTAGCGCGCTCACAGATACGCAGTATTTT. Its translation: CASSESLVSSALTDTQYF.

This chain joins TRBV10-1 and TRBJ2-3; TRBD2 matches 7 bases. J gave up 6 bases and V 4 bases, and 7 bases lay outside the gene matches. This CDR3 comprises 14 residues. Germline V lookup: CDR1 WNHNN, CDR2 SYGVQD (reference sequence). In DNA form, the CDR3 reads TGCGCCAGCAGTGTGGGAGGGAGTCGTGATACGCAGTATTTT. This sequence encodes CASSVGGSRDTQYF.

This rearrangement joins TRBV6-5 to TRBJ2-3; 7 bases map to TRBD1. In germline, CDR1 is MNHEY, CDR2 SVGAGI. Trimming removed 6 bases from V and 2 bases from J; junction bases left unmatched: 8. The CDR3 consists of 15 residues. CDR3 bases: TGTGCCAGCAGAACCCGGGACAGATACACAGATACGCAGTATTTT. It translates to CASRTRDRYTDTQYF.

This sequence joins TRBV7-9 and TRBJ1-1; D is uncertain. There are 13 residues in the CDR3. The V end lost 5 bases, the J end lost 6 bases, and 13 bases lay between the germline ends. From germline, CDR1 is SEHNR and CDR2 FQNEAQ (reference sequence). The CDR3 is CASSPRAVAEAFF. The CDR3 DNA is TGTGCCAGCAGCCCGAGGGCAGTCGCTGAAGCTTTCTTT. The variable domain in full, completed from reference TRBV7-9 and TRBJ1-1, reads DTGVSQNPRHKITKRGQNVTFRCDPISEHNRLYWYRQTLGQGPEFLTYFQNEAQLEKSRLLSDRFSAERPKGSFSTLEIQRTEQGDSAMYLCASSPRAVAEAFFGQGTRLTVV.

The chain links TRBV9 to TRBJ2-7; 7 bases agree with TRBD1. Germline-derived CDR1 and CDR2 are SGDLS and YYNGEE. V shed 3 bases and J 5 bases; nucleotides not matched to a gene: 8. The CDR3 loop spans 14 amino acids. The CDR3 loop reads CASSARGLVDEQYF. CDR3 coding DNA: TGTGCCAGCAGCGCTAGGGGGCTGGTGGACGAGCAGTACTTC.

The chain employs TRBV18 and TRBJ2-7; weak D call: TRBD1 (6 bases). The CDR3 loop spans 12 amino acids. Looked up from germline, CDR1 is KGHSH and CDR2 is LQKENI. Deletions cut 6 bases from V and 2 bases from J, with 8 bases between. Written as DNA, the CDR3 is TGTGCCAGCTCGGGGACACCCTACGAGCAGTACTTC. Its protein is CASSGTPYEQYF. Supplemented by reference TRBV18 and TRBJ2-7, the full variable domain reads NAGVMQNPRHLVRRRGQEARLRCSPMKGHSHVYWYRQLPEEGLKFMVYLQKENIIDESGMPKERFSAEFPKEGPSILRIQQVVRGDSAAYFCASSGTPYEQYFGPGTRLTVT.

The J gene is TRBJ2-1, the V gene TRBV19; 10 nucleotides agree with TRBD2. In germline, CDR1 is LNHDA, CDR2 SQIVND (reference sequence). The CDR3 sequence is 15 residues long. The V and J ends lost 3 bases and 6 bases, in that order; junction bases with no gene match: 5. The DNA for the CDR3 is TGTGCCAGTAGTATTTTGGCTAGCGGGGGCAATGAGCAGTTCTTC. It encodes CASSILASGGNEQFF.

J is TRBJ2-5 and V is TRBV5-1; 10 bases align to TRBD1. In germline, CDR1 is SGHRS, CDR2 YFSETQ. The V gene end was trimmed by 5 bases and the J gene end by 4 bases; junction bases not matched to a gene: 17. This CDR3 contains 18 residues. The chain's CDR3 is CASSQTGTGAIERETQYF. The CDR3 coding sequence is TGCGCCAGCAGTCAAACCGGGACAGGGGCCATAGAACGAGAGACCCAGTACTTC.

The V gene is TRBV27, the J gene TRBJ1-6, with D possibly TRBD1 on 5 matching bases. Germline V lookup: CDR1 MNHEY, CDR2 SMNVEV (reference sequence). Trimming shortened V by 8 bases and J by 9 bases, and 17 bases separated the two germline ends. The CDR3 contains 14 residues. The CDR3 DNA sequence: TGTGCCAGCGCACAGGTTCGTTCAGGTTCACCCCTCCACTTT. Protein: CASAQVRSGSPLHF.

The genes are TRBV19 and TRBJ1-1; D gene uncertain. The CDR3 spans 14 residues. V was cut by 8 bases and J by 1 base, with 14 bases left in between. CDR1 is LNHDA and CDR2 is SQIVND in the germline V gene (reference sequence). For the CDR3, the DNA is TGTGCCAGTTGGACGGAGGGCCCGAACACTGAAGCTTTCTTT. The encoded protein is CASWTEGPNTEAFF.

Details on this clone: Distinct nucleotide sequences in the sample also encode this CDR3. The rearrangement joins TRBV6-5 to TRBJ1-3; D unclear. The CDR3 spans 12 residues. Germline V gene sequence: CDR1 MNHEY, CDR2 SVGAGI. With 8 bases removed from V and 4 bases from J, the gap between germline ends came to 9 bases. CDR3 DNA: TGTGCCAGCGAGCTGTACGGAAACACCATATATTTT. It encodes CASELYGNTIYF.

Here the CDR3 DNA reads TGTGCCAGCAGTGTTGGATGGGCCTACACCTTC. Translated: CASSVGWAYTF. The rearrangement links TRBV2 to TRBJ1-2, with D hard to call. The CDR3 sequence is 11 residues long. Between the trimmed V and J ends, which lost 4 bases and 10 bases, there was a span of 10 bases. Per germline, CDR1 SNHLY and CDR2 FYNNEI.

This chain connects TRBV2 to TRBJ1-4; possibly TRBD1 for D (5 bases). Trimming removed 7 bases at V and 8 bases at J, with 14 bases between. The germline V gene has CDR1 SNHLY and CDR2 FYNNEI. This CDR3 spans 13 amino acids. The chain's CDR3 is CASNRGTLEKLFF. In DNA form, the CDR3 reads TGTGCCAGCAACCGGGGGACCTTAGAAAAACTGTTTTTT.

The J gene is TRBJ2-5, the V gene TRBV5-4; 9 bases agree with TRBD1. V shed 3 bases and J 5 bases; nucleotides not matched to a gene: 8. Germline assignment: CDR1 SGHNT and CDR2 YYREEE (reference sequence). The length of the CDR3 is 15 residues. The CDR3 loop reads CASSWPGQGDETQYF. DNA of the CDR3: TGTGCCAGCAGCTGGCCGGGACAGGGAGACGAGACCCAGTACTTC.